Following are 18 T cell receptor beta chains from one sample sequenced in a study of a mutant IDH1 vaccine in newly diagnosed glioma (dated by TCRdb to 2020 to 2022). Taken with the paper, the label for time point translates to: baseline, week 1 (first vaccination visit). The sample's treatment or condition, from its label and the paper: pre-vaccination baseline after standard-of-care therapy. The library was prepared using the immunoSEQ multiplex PCR assay. The table was pulled from immuneACCESS by TCRdb, which kept in-frame rearrangements only. Such tables lose some clones; where checked, under half of the loss comes from unresolved V genes, and the rest has no known cause. The sample includes 85,000 to 100,000 clones, with about four fifths observed a single time. The ten largest make up 7.4% of the sample. Sample: PBMCs, taken from a glioma patient treated with radiotherapy, temozolomide or both. The receptors shown here come from a woman in her forties or fifties with glioma.

The genes are TRBV5-1 and TRBJ2-1; D remains ambiguous. V was shortened by 4 bases and J by 0 bases, with 11 bases between the two germline ends. CDR1 is SGHRS, CDR2 YFSETQ, per germline. This CDR3 region has 15 residues. CDR3: CASSLGKGSYNEQFF. The CDR3 nucleotides are TGCGCCAGCAGCCTGGGGAAAGGCTCCTACAATGAGCAGTTCTTC.

Of note for this clone: Other DNA sequences in the same sample also yield this CDR3. The chain has TRBV27 and TRBJ1-1, with D possibly TRBD1 on 6 matching bases. The CDR3 is 14 residues long. Germline CDR1 is MNHEY and CDR2 is SMNVEV (reference sequence). The ends were cut back, 2 bases at V and 2 bases at J, with 9 bases in the middle. The CDR3 protein is CASSLRGANTEAFF. CDR3 DNA sequence: TGTGCCAGCAGTTTAAGGGGGGCAAACACTGAAGCTTTCTTT.

V usage is TRBV6-5 and J usage is TRBJ2-3, with 8 bases identical to TRBD2. V trimming: 7 bases; J trimming: 1 base; junction bases outside the gene matches: 7. The germline V gene has CDR1 MNHEY and CDR2 SVGAGI. The CDR3 is 15 residues long. The CDR3 reads CASTRQAGGTDTQYF. The CDR3 DNA is TGTGCCAGCACCCGCCAAGCGGGGGGCACAGATACGCAGTATTTT.

This clone was counted a single time. The chain combines TRBV7-9 with TRBJ1-5; TRBD1 is a possible D gene (5 bases). The CDR3 is made up of 14 amino acids. Deletions cut 1 base from V and 3 bases from J, with 7 bases between. Germline V gives CDR1 SEHNR, CDR2 FQNEAQ (reference sequence). As DNA, the CDR3 is TGTGCCAGCAGCTTAGGGGGGAACAATCAGCCCCAGCATTTT. Its translation is CASSLGGNNQPQHF.

This clone was seen a handful of times. V and J are TRBV19 and TRBJ1-5; TRBD1 might be the D (6 bases). The CDR3 length is 16 residues. Between the trimmed V and J ends, which lost 6 bases and 0 bases, there was a span of 15 bases. Germline assignment: CDR1 LNHDA and CDR2 SQIVND (reference sequence). The CDR3 reads CASRTYGQSSNQPQHF. CDR3 nucleotides: TGTGCCAGTAGAACATACGGACAGAGTAGCAATCAGCCCCAGCATTTT.

This chain connects TRBV5-1 to TRBJ1-6; D perhaps matches TRBD1 (6 bases). Trimming shortened V by 0 bases and J by 7 bases, and 20 bases separated the two germline ends. The CDR3 runs 18 residues. The germline V gene encodes CDR1 SGHRS and CDR2 YFSETQ. For the CDR3, the DNA is TGCGCCAGCAGCTTGGCCTCTTCCCTAACAGGGTTAAATTCACCCCTCCACTTT. Its translation: CASSLASSLTGLNSPLHF.

The chain recombines TRBV6-6 with TRBJ2-7, with D unresolved. CDR3 length: 13 residues. V gave up 0 bases and J gave up 5 bases, with 8 bases separating them. Germline CDR1 MNHNY, CDR2 SVGAGI (reference sequence). CDR3 sequence reads: CASSYSYSHEQYF. CDR3 sequence (DNA): TGTGCCAGCAGTTACTCGTACAGTCACGAGCAGTACTTC.

The rearrangement links TRBV7-9 to TRBJ2-2; D is ambiguous. The CDR3 is 13 residues long. Germline V gene sequence: CDR1 SEHNR, CDR2 FQNEAQ (reference sequence). The V end was cut by 2 bases, the J end by 6 bases, with 7 bases between. This CDR3 reads CASSLSGAGELFF. Here the CDR3 DNA reads TGTGCCAGCAGCTTATCAGGTGCCGGGGAGCTGTTTTTT.

This sequence joins TRBV5-1 and TRBJ2-2, with D tentatively TRBD1 or TRBD2 (6 bases each). The germline CDR1 and CDR2 sequences are SGHRS and YFSETQ. The CDR3 sequence is 13 residues long. V gave up 2 bases and J gave up 6 bases, with 8 bases separating them. The CDR3 loop reads CASSLGGPGELFF. CDR3 nucleotide sequence: TGCGCCAGCAGCTTAGGGGGGCCCGGGGAGCTGTTTTTT.

This clone was recorded a few times. The chain combines TRBV20-1 with TRBJ1-1; D is unresolved. The V gene lost 1 base and the J gene lost 7 bases, with 7 bases spanning the gap. The CDR3 consists of 11 residues. Germline loops: CDR1 DFQATT, CDR2 SNEGSKA (reference sequence). CDR3 residues: CSARGKSEAFF. As DNA, the CDR3 is TGCAGTGCTAGAGGGAAGAGTGAAGCTTTCTTT.

This clone has a handful of counts. The chain employs TRBV29-1 and TRBJ1-2; D call uncertain. With 3 bases removed from V and 7 bases from J, the gap between germline ends came to 3 bases. The CDR3 covers 9 residues. Germline V lookup: CDR1 SQVTM, CDR2 ANQGSEA. The CDR3 here is CSVDSGYTF. The CDR3 region has the DNA TGCAGCGTTGACTCTGGCTACACCTTC.

J is TRBJ1-2 and V is TRBV5-1, with 9 nucleotides matching TRBD1. Per the germline V gene, CDR1 is SGHRS and CDR2 is YFSETQ. This CDR3 contains 14 residues. The J segment lost 8 bases and the V segment lost 4 bases, leaving 9 bases of the junction unmatched. For the CDR3, the DNA is TGCGCCAGCAGCACTCGGGACAGGGTATACGGCTACACCTTC. Translating gives CASSTRDRVYGYTF.

This chain connects TRBV5-1 to TRBJ1-2; no clear D gene. The CDR3 consists of 15 residues. V was trimmed by 4 bases and J by 5 bases, leaving 18 bases between them. Germline loops: CDR1 SGHRS, CDR2 YFSETQ. This chain's CDR3 is CASSGLPGSTYGYTF. DNA for the CDR3: TGCGCCAGCAGCGGTCTACCGGGTTCCACATATGGCTACACCTTC.

This chain joins TRBV7-2 and TRBJ1-1, with TRBD1 as a possible D gene (6 bases). CDR1 SGHTA and CDR2 FQGNSA come from the germline V gene. There are 13 residues in the CDR3. Trimming pared 1 base from V and 8 bases from J, leaving 11 bases between. The CDR3 DNA is TGTGCCAGCAGCTTAGTTGCCGGACAGGAAGCTTTCTTT. Protein: CASSLVAGQEAFF. Together with reference TRBV7-2 and TRBJ1-1, the CDR3 gives the full variable domain: GAGVSQSPSNKVTEKGKDVELRCDPISGHTALYWYRQSLGQGLEFLIYFQGNSAPDKSGLPSDRFSAERTGGSVSTLTIQRTQQEDSAVYLCASSLVAGQEAFFGQGTRLTVV.

V and J are TRBV7-2 and TRBJ2-5; the match to TRBD2 covers 7 bases. Looked up from germline, CDR1 is SGHTA and CDR2 is FQGNSA. The junction had 4 bases not matched to a gene; V was cut back by 5 bases and J by 4 bases. This CDR3 is built from 13 residues. DNA for the CDR3: TGTGCCAGCAGCCCGTGGACTAGAGAGACCCAGTACTTC. This translates into CASSPWTRETQYF.

The V call is TRBV18, the J call TRBJ1-3; no clear D gene. Germline assignment: CDR1 KGHSH and CDR2 LQKENI. V was shortened by 3 bases and J by 0 bases, with 9 bases between the two germline ends. CDR3 length equals 15 residues. CDR3 bases: TGTGCCAGCTCACCGGCGGGGTTCTCTGGAAACACCATATATTTT. Protein product: CASSPAGFSGNTIYF.

The rearrangement joins TRBV6-1 to TRBJ1-6; the D is unclear. The CDR3 extends over 14 amino acids. Trimming pared 5 bases from V and 3 bases from J, leaving 8 bases between. Looked up from germline, CDR1 is MNHNS and CDR2 is SASEGT. This chain's CDR3 is CASSNGVYNSPLHF. The DNA of the CDR3 is TGTGCCAGCAGTAATGGAGTCTATAATTCACCCCTCCACTTT.

The chain recombines TRBV7-2 with TRBJ2-1, with 8 bases matching TRBD1. The CDR3 contains 14 residues. Per the germline V gene, CDR1 is SGHTA and CDR2 is FQGNSA. V shed 4 bases and J 6 bases; nucleotides not matched to a gene: 5. CDR3 sequence: CASSSLDRVNEQFF. The CDR3 coding sequence is TGTGCCAGCAGCTCACTGGACAGGGTCAATGAGCAGTTCTTC.